This T cell receptor (beta chain) was captured in a study of identical twins. Germline V lookup: CDR1 SGHRS, CDR2 YFSETQ. Trimming removed 0 bases from V and 0 bases from J; junction bases left unmatched: 9. The CDR3 has 18 amino acids. TCRdb reprocessed the 5' RACE reads with MiXCR, giving one entry per CDR3 protein. The sample has roughly 750,000 distinct CDR3 sequences; about 20% are singletons. Another study also made use of these data, one on T cells expressing NK-cell markers. That publication notes: One of the eight sequenced donors was seronegative, whereas the other seven were HCMV-seropositive. Dominant NKG2C+ clonotypes in about six donors made up about 1.0-8% of CD8+ T cells.

Sequenced input: PBMCs. The origin of this receptor is a woman aged 18-30 years in good health. The rearrangement joins TRBV5-1 to TRBJ2-3, with TRBD2 identical over 8 bases. The CDR3 DNA follows: TGCGCCAGCAGCTTGGCCCTGGTAGCGGGACTTAGCACAGATACGCAGTATTTT. Its protein is CASSLALVAGLSTDTQYF.